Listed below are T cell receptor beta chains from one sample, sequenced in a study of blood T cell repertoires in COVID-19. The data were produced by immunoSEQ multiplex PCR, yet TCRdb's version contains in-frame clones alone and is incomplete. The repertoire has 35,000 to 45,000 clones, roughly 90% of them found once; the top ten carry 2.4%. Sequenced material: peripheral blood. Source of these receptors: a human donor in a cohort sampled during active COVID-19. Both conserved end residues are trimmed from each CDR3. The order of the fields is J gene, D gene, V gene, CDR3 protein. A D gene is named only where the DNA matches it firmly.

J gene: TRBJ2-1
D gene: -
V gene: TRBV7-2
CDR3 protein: ASSPRGGQWDNEQF

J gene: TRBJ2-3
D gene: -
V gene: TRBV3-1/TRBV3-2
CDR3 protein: ASSQGQVSTDTQY

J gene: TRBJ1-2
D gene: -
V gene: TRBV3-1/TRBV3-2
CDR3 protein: ASSPLGGQRNYGYT

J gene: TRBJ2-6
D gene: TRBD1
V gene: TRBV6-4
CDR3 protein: ASSKLGSGQGYSGANVLT

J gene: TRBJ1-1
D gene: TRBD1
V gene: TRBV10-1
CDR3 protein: ASRQGSNTEAF

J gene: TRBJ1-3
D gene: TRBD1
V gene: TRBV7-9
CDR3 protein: ASSSKTWDRDSGNTIY

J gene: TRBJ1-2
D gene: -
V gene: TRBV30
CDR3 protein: AWSVPGPNYGYT

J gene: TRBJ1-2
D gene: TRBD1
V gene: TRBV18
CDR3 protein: ASSPPGQGFGYT

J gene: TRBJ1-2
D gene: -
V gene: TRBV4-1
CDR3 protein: ASSQGPTPNYGYT

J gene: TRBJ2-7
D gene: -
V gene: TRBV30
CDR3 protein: AWSVAGYEQY

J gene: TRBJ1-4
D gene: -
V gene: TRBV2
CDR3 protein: ASSGGGARGGEKLF

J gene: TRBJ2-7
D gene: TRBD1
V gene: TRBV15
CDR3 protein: ATSRDRGPYEQY

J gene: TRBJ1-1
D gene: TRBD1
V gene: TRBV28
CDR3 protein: ASSFLTGANTEAF

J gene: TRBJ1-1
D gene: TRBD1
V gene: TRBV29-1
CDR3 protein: SSRTGTAIEAF

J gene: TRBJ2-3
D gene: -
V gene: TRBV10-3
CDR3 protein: AISDFAGQGGSTDTQY

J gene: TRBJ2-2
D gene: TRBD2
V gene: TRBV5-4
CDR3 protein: ASSLYSSGGTGELF

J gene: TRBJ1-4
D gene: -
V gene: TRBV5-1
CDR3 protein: ASSLDSMTNEKLF

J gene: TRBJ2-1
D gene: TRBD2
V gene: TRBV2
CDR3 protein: ASSVNRLAGGPRNEQF

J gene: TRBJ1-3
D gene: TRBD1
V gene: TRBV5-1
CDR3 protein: ASQTGNVGNTIY

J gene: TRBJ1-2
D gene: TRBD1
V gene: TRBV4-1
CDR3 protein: ASIGQGSDGYT

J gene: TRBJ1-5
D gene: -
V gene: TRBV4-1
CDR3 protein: ASSQDEARAPQPQH

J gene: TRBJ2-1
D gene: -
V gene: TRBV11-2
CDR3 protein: ASSETSNEQF

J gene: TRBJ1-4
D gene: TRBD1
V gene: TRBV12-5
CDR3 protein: ASGTGQGQEKLF

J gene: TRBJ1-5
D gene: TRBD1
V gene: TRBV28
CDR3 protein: ASSSGQGGQPQH

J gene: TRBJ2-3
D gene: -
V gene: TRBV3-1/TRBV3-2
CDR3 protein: ASSQGTGFSTDTQY

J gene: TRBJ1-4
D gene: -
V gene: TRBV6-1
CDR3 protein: ASSDLTGLTNEKLF

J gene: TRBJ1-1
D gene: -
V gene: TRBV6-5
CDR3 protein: ASSFTGTEAF

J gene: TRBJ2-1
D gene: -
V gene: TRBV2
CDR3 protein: ASSGLPNEQF